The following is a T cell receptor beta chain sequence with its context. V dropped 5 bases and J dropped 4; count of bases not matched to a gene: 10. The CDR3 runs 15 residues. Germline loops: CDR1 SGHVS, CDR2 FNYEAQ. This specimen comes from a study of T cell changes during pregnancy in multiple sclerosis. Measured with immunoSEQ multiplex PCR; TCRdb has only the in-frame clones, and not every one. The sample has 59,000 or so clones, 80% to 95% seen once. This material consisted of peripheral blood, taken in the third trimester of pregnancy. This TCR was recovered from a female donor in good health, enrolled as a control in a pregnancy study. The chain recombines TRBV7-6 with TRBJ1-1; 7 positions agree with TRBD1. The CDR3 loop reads CASSPGTVGSTEAFF. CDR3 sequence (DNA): TGTGCCAGCAGCCCAGGGACAGTTGGGAGCACTGAAGCTTTCTTT.